The entry that follows covers one T cell receptor beta chain sequence. What it binds is not known. In the source study's methods: Because ImmunoSEQ provided only junction sequences with no quality scores, the filtering differed. The assay was immunoSEQ multiplex PCR, and TCRdb's table has in-frame clones only and misses some. The V and J calls and clone size come from that table; D and trimming were worked out from the DNA. The sample shows about 2.3 million clones, roughly 92% of them seen only once. This CDR3 contains 16 residues. The germline V gene encodes CDR1 KGHSH and CDR2 LQKENI. V was cut by 2 bases and J by 3 bases, with 16 bases left in between. The source of the sample is a study of shared clonotypes between healthy human individuals. Notes on the study in general: Researchers found naive subsets generally carried larger estimated richness than memory subsets.

The sequence came from a man younger than 35 in good health. Some clones in this sample may be carry-over from other donors' samples. This sequence joins TRBV18 and TRBJ1-1; D perhaps matches TRBD1 (5 bases). Source material: naive CD4+ T cells from PBMCs. Subset denoted: CD45RA+ positively selected. The CDR3 sequence: CASSPKTDHGHTEAFF. The CDR3 DNA reads TGTGCCAGCTCACCAAAGACAGACCATGGGCACACTGAAGCTTTCTTT.